The 5 T cell receptor beta chains below come from one sample, sequenced in a study of spatial heterogeneity in lung cancer (dated by TCRdb to between 2019 and 2020). The library was generated by 5' RACE. The listed sequencing device is NextSeq 500. The public reads were reprocessed in TCRdb via fastp at Q25 and MiXCR, keeping in-frame beta chains. CDR3 protein duplicates are merged, each entry listing the most common genes and DNA. The sample records some 8,900 distinct CDR3 sequences, 4% to 5% of which are singletons. Together, the top ten hold approximately 29% of the sample. Sample time point, as interpreted from the label and publication: sample taken at primary tumor resection. For TCR sequencing, whole RNA was extracted from tumor and nontumor lung tissue, or from cryopreserved PBMC samples, and no cell sorting was done. Sequences were derived from PBMCs, sampled at surgery. These receptors were collected from a male donor with early-stage non-small cell lung cancer.

In this sample, this clonotype turned up many times. This beta chain turned up in a library designed for alpha chains; as an off-target read, its abundance says little. The chain carries TRBV7-2 and TRBJ2-1; D uncertain. Germline lookup yields CDR1 SGHTA and CDR2 FQGNSA. This CDR3 region has 12 residues. V shed 1 base and J shed 7 bases, with 5 bases lying between them. The CDR3 reads CASSLDLNEQFF. The CDR3 DNA is TGTGCCAGCAGCTTAGACCTGAATGAGCAGTTCTTC.

This clonotype was detected ten times or more. A library prepared for alpha chains yielded this beta chain as an off-target read; its size is of little meaning. The chain uses TRBV9 and TRBJ2-3, with D uncertain. V was pared by 3 bases and J by 6 bases, with 11 bases between. This CDR3 is built from 13 residues. CDR1 and CDR2 (germline): SGDLS, YYNGEE. The CDR3 sequence: CASSEPALDTQYF. The CDR3 DNA follows: TGTGCCAGCAGCGAGCCCGCATTGGATACGCAGTATTTT.

By sample fraction, this clonotype is medium-sized (0.01 to 0.1%). This beta chain was picked up by a library intended for alpha chains and is off target, so its count carries little meaning. CDR3 bases: TGTGCCAGCAGGGGGAGGTACGGGGGTGAGCAGTTCTTC. Its translation: CASRGRYGGEQFF. The rearrangement joins TRBV28 to TRBJ2-1; perhaps TRBD2 as D (6 bases). CDR3 length equals 13 residues. Between the trimmed V and J ends, which lost 6 bases and 9 bases, there was a span of 15 bases. The germline V gene encodes CDR1 MDHEN and CDR2 SYDVKM.

In its sample, this clonotype ranks as medium-sized (0.01 to 0.1%). In a library made to pick up alpha chains, this beta chain is a stray read with a size that means little. CDR3 amino acids: CATGPKQETQYF. The CDR3 nucleotides are TGTGCCACCGGACCTAAACAAGAGACCCAGTACTTC. The chain links TRBV12-3 or TRBV12-4 to TRBJ2-5; no reliable D call. Between the trimmed V and J ends, which lost 10 bases and 2 bases, there was a span of 11 bases. The length of the CDR3 is 12 residues.

This clonotype was seen repeatedly, ten times or more. This beta chain is an unintended read in a library built for alpha chains; its size means little. This chain uses TRBV20-1 with TRBJ1-5, with D possibly matching TRBD1 (6 bases). This CDR3 comprises 13 residues. Germline V gene data show CDR1 as DFQATT and CDR2 as SNEGSKA (reference sequence). The V end lost 3 bases, the J end lost 2 bases, and 8 bases lay between the germline ends. CDR3 sequence (DNA): TGCAGTGCTAGGAGACAGGGCAATCAGCCCCAGCATTTT. This sequence encodes CSARRQGNQPQHF.